Below are 30 T cell receptor beta chains sequenced from a single sample in a study of T cells in Graves' hyperthyroidism and ophthalmopathy. The source material, RNA transcripts, was used to amplify TCR beta CDR3 regions. When the TCR CDR3 underwent first-round RT-PCR, the HTBI primer set was used. TCRdb independently ran MiXCR on the multiplex PCR reads; one entry per CDR3 protein. The table records about 590,000 distinct CDR3 sequences, around a sixth of them present only once. The sequenced material came from blood. The receptor source for this set is a woman between 25 and 40 years old with Graves' hyperthyroidism.

This clonotype was recorded many times. This sequence joins TRBV10-3 and TRBJ2-5; D is uncertain. Germline-derived CDR1 and CDR2 are ENHRY and SYGVKD. The CDR3 runs to 14 residues. The V end lost 2 bases, the J end lost 1 base, and 8 bases lay between the germline ends. This chain's CDR3 is CAISEERSQETQYF. CDR3 DNA: TGTGCCATCAGTGAGGAACGGAGCCAAGAGACCCAGTACTTC.

This clonotype was detected many times. This chain joins TRBV27 and TRBJ2-7, with TRBD2 matching over 10 bases. CDR1 and CDR2 (germline): MNHEY, SMNVEV (reference sequence). The CDR3 runs 14 residues. V lost 10 bases and J lost 7; bases outside the gene matches: 13. The CDR3 protein is CATHTSGVPGEQYF. The CDR3 nucleotides read TGTGCCACCCACACTAGCGGGGTCCCGGGGGAGCAGTACTTC.

Ten or more counts support this clonotype. The chain recombines TRBV12-3 or TRBV12-4 with TRBJ1-5; D perhaps matches TRBD1 (6 bases). V lost 5 bases and J 7 bases, leaving 15 bases between the germline ends. This CDR3 has 14 amino acids. The CDR3 DNA follows: TGTGCCAGCAGTGGCGAACAGGGTGAGCAGCCCCAGCATTTT. Protein: CASSGEQGEQPQHF.

This clonotype was observed many times. CDR3 coding DNA: TGTGCCATCAGTGAGTCGCAGGGGCGTAGCACTGAAGCTTTCTTT. This translates into CAISESQGRSTEAFF. The gene calls are TRBV10-3 and TRBJ1-1; D possibly corresponds to TRBD1 (6 bases). V dropped 0 bases and J dropped 4 bases, with 12 bases sitting between them. From germline, CDR1 is ENHRY and CDR2 SYGVKD. CDR3 size: 15 residues.

In this sample, this clonotype turned up many times. The rearrangement links TRBV6-1 to TRBJ2-1; D possibly matches TRBD1 or TRBD2 (5 bases each). V shed 8 bases and J shed 4 bases, with 12 bases lying between them. Germline loops: CDR1 MNHNS, CDR2 SASEGT. The CDR3 sequence is 13 residues long. The CDR3 sequence: CASLIGTYNEQFF. In DNA, the CDR3 is TGTGCCAGCCTAATAGGGACGTACAATGAGCAGTTCTTC.

In this sample, this clonotype turned up many times. The gene calls are TRBV12-3 or TRBV12-4 and TRBJ1-4; weak D call: TRBD1 (5 bases). The CDR3 loop spans 18 amino acids. V was shortened by 6 bases and J by 0 bases, with 20 bases between the two germline ends. The CDR3 reads CASSSRGGPAATNEKLFF. Here the CDR3 DNA reads TGTGCCAGCAGCTCCCGGGGGGGTCCAGCCGCAACTAATGAAAAACTGTTTTTT.

V is TRBV29-1 and J is TRBJ2-1; 11 bases map to TRBD2. CDR1 and CDR2 (germline): SQVTM, ANQGSEA. V lost 4 bases to trimming and J lost 0 bases; unmatched junction nucleotides: 8. The CDR3 loop spans 17 amino acids. The CDR3 sequence: CSVVRLAGKNSYNEQFF. CDR3 nucleotides: TGCAGCGTTGTCCGACTAGCGGGAAAAAACTCCTACAATGAGCAGTTCTTC.

Many counts were recorded for this clonotype. This rearrangement joins TRBV24-1 to TRBJ2-3, with TRBD2 matching over 7 bases. Losses at the gene ends were 4 bases for V and 0 bases for J; bases not matched to a gene: 6. This CDR3 contains 16 residues. Germline CDR1 KGHDR, CDR2 SFDVKD. For the CDR3, the DNA is TGTGCCACCAGTGACCGGACTAGGTCAAGCACAGATACGCAGTATTTT. Translation gives CATSDRTRSSTDTQYF.

Many counts were recorded for this clonotype. The chain uses TRBV3-1 and TRBJ2-2; D call uncertain. V dropped 4 bases and J dropped 0 bases, with 6 bases sitting between them. Germline V gene sequence: CDR1 LGHDT, CDR2 YNNKEL (reference sequence). This CDR3 is built from 14 residues. CDR3 sequence reads: CASSRPSNTGELFF. The CDR3, as DNA: TGTGCCAGCAGCCGCCCTTCGAACACCGGGGAGCTGTTTTTT. The entire variable domain, with the rest obtained from reference TRBV3-1 and TRBJ2-2, is as follows: DTAVSQTPKYLVTQMGNDKSIKCEQNLGHDTMYWYKQDSKKFLKIMFSYNNKELIINETVPNRFSPKSPDKAHLNLHINSLELGDSAVYFCASSRPSNTGELFFGEGSRLTVL.

This clonotype occurred a few times. V is TRBV27 and J is TRBJ2-7, with 13 bases aligning to TRBD2. The CDR3 totals 17 residues. Trimming cost V 4 bases and J 2 bases; bases outside gene matches: 8. CDR1 is MNHEY and CDR2 is SMNVEV in the germline V gene (reference sequence). CDR3 DNA sequence: TGTGCCAGCAGTTGGACTAGCGGGAGTAACCCCCCCTACGAGCAGTACTTC. This sequence encodes CASSWTSGSNPPYEQYF.

Ten or more counts support this clonotype. An end of the junction does not agree with germline; a read error may underlie this. The genes are TRBV5-1 and TRBJ1-1; D is undetermined. CDR1 is SGHRS and CDR2 is YFSETQ in the germline V gene. The CDR3 is 12 amino acids. CDR3 sequence reads: CASSLEGTEAFF. As DNA, the CDR3 is TGTGCCAGCAGCTTAGAAGGAACTGAAGCTTTCTTT.

There are many counts of this clonotype. The chain links TRBV3-1 to TRBJ1-5; D gene uncertain. CDR1 is LGHDT and CDR2 is YNNKEL in the germline V gene (reference sequence). The CDR3 extends over 15 amino acids. Trimming shortened V by 0 bases and J by 2 bases, and 8 bases separated the two germline ends. The CDR3, as DNA: TGTGCCAGCAGCCAAGACAGGTGGGGCAATCAGCCCCAGCATTTT. Translating it yields CASSQDRWGNQPQHF.

This clonotype was seen a handful of times. The chain is built from TRBV12-3 or TRBV12-4 and TRBJ2-1, with TRBD2 matching over 8 bases. This CDR3 region has 12 residues. V lost 6 bases and J lost 14; bases outside the gene matches: 9. The CDR3 sequence is CASSSSGRIEFF. CDR3 bases: TGTGCCAGCAGCTCTAGCGGGCGTATCGAGTTCTTC.

This clonotype was counted at least ten times. This chain links TRBV2 with TRBJ2-2, with 7 bases lining up with TRBD2. V trimming: 4 bases; J trimming: 3 bases; junction bases outside the gene matches: 5. Germline V gives CDR1 SNHLY, CDR2 FYNNEI. The CDR3 length is 15 residues. The CDR3 nucleotides read TGTGCCAGCAGTGCCGGGACTACCCACACCGGGGAGCTGTTTTTT. It encodes CASSAGTTHTGELFF.

The genes are TRBV20-1 and TRBJ2-3; D remains unclear. This CDR3 is built from 15 residues. Per the germline V gene, CDR1 is DFQATT and CDR2 is SNEGSKA (reference sequence). Trimming took 8 bases from V and 1 from J, leaving 19 bases between them. The chain's CDR3 is CSTYSGITGTDTQYF. The CDR3 DNA reads TGCAGTACATACAGTGGTATAACGGGCACAGATACGCAGTATTTT.

This clonotype was observed a few times. The gene calls are TRBV7-3 and TRBJ2-1; 8 bases map to TRBD2. From germline, CDR1 is SGHTA and CDR2 FQGTGA. V trimming: 5 bases; J trimming: 6 bases; junction bases outside the gene matches: 3. The CDR3 covers 13 residues. The CDR3 loop reads CASSPTSVNEQFF. CDR3 DNA: TGTGCCAGCAGCCCGACTAGCGTCAATGAGCAGTTCTTC.

Many counts were recorded for this clonotype. The chain links TRBV20-1 to TRBJ1-1; 7 bases agree with TRBD1. V shed 3 bases and J 0 bases; nucleotides not matched to a gene: 1. Germline CDR1 reads DFQATT; CDR2 reads SNEGSKA (reference sequence). The CDR3 has 13 amino acids. The CDR3 coding sequence is TGCAGTGCTAGGGGACAGCTGAACACTGAAGCTTTCTTT. Amino acids: CSARGQLNTEAFF.

This clonotype was detected ten times or more. The J gene is TRBJ1-2, the V gene TRBV11-2, with 10 bases that match TRBD1. This CDR3 is built from 15 residues. V shed 5 bases, J shed 1 base, and the junction held 4 bases outside the gene matches. Germline-derived CDR1 and CDR2 are SGHAT and FQNNGV. DNA for the CDR3: TGTGCCAGCAGCCCGGACAGGGGGAGTAACTATGGCTACACCTTC. Translation gives CASSPDRGSNYGYTF.

This clonotype turned up a few times. The chain is built from TRBV6-6 and TRBJ2-7; tentative D call: TRBD1 (6 bases). CDR1 and CDR2 (germline): MNHNY, SVGAGI (reference sequence). This CDR3 has 14 amino acids. V was cut by 2 bases and J by 4 bases, with 12 bases left in between. This CDR3 reads CASSYVRGFYEQYF. Here the CDR3 DNA reads TGTGCCAGCAGTTACGTCAGGGGTTTTTACGAGCAGTACTTC.

This chain connects TRBV27 to TRBJ2-7, with D uncertain. Germline lookup yields CDR1 MNHEY and CDR2 SMNVEV (reference sequence). Trimming took off 2 bases at V and 5 bases at J, with 10 bases between the two ends. CDR3 length: 13 amino acids. Here the CDR3 DNA reads TGTGCCAGCAGTTTAGTGGGATGGGACGAGCAGTACTTC. Protein product: CASSLVGWDEQYF.

This clonotype was counted ten times or more. The chain carries TRBV2 and TRBJ2-2, with 10 bases identical to TRBD1. The V gene's germline CDR1 is SNHLY and CDR2 FYNNEI. Unmatched junction bases numbered 6, after V lost 6 bases and J lost 5 bases. The CDR3 spans 15 residues. In DNA, the CDR3 is TGTGCCAGCAGCCGACAGGGGGCTGGAACCGGGGAGCTGTTTTTT. Translated: CASSRQGAGTGELFF.

This clonotype was detected only a few times. The V call is TRBV6-1, the J call TRBJ2-2; no reliable D call. Germline assignment: CDR1 MNHNS and CDR2 SASEGT. The CDR3 sequence is 15 residues long. Trimming took off 6 bases at V and 0 bases at J, with 11 bases between the two ends. The CDR3 DNA sequence: TGTGCCAGCAGCGAACGCGTGCCGAACACCGGGGAGCTGTTTTTT. As protein: CASSERVPNTGELFF.

Regarding this clonotype: A much larger clone is a single base away; this may be a read error. The rearrangement links TRBV10-3 to TRBJ2-7, with 10 positions matching TRBD2. CDR3 length equals 15 residues. Germline CDR1 and CDR2: ENHRY and SYGVKD. CDR3: CAISESVSGRYEQHF. In nucleotides, the CDR3 is TGTGCCATCAGTGAGTCCGTTAGCGGGAGGTACGAGCAGCACTTC.

This clonotype was observed many times. The chain uses TRBV7-9 and TRBJ2-7; no clear D gene. This CDR3 is built from 14 residues. The germline V gene has CDR1 SEHNR and CDR2 FQNEAQ (reference sequence). V lost 1 base, J lost 6 bases, and 13 bases lay in between. CDR3 region: CASSLGVGNGEQYF. For the CDR3, the DNA is TGTGCCAGCAGCTTAGGAGTGGGCAACGGCGAGCAGTACTTC.

The V call is TRBV9, the J call TRBJ2-1; 8 bases are a match to TRBD2. The CDR3 is 13 amino acids. Per germline, CDR1 SGDLS and CDR2 YYNGEE. V gave up 5 bases and J gave up 8 bases; unmatched junction bases: 6. DNA of the CDR3: TGTGCCAGCAGGGGACGGGGGGGCGATGAGCAGTTCTTC. Translated, it gives CASRGRGGDEQFF.

This clonotype was found many times. J is TRBJ1-2 and V is TRBV6-1; D unclear. V lost 4 bases and J 0 bases, leaving 15 bases between the germline ends. There are 16 residues in the CDR3. CDR1 and CDR2 from the germline V gene are MNHNS and SASEGT. CDR3 nucleotide sequence: TGTGCCAGCAGTGCCCCCGCGTGGATCTCTAACTATGGCTACACCTTC. Translation gives CASSAPAWISNYGYTF.

This clonotype was observed a few times. This chain uses TRBV4-3 with TRBJ2-1; 8 bases match TRBD2. CDR1 LGHNA and CDR2 YSLEER come from the germline V gene. V dropped 2 bases and J dropped 3; count of bases not matched to a gene: 9. This CDR3 contains 17 residues. The CDR3 region is CASSQTSRTSSYNEQFF. The CDR3 coding sequence is TGCGCCAGCAGCCAAACGTCCAGGACTAGCAGCTACAATGAGCAGTTCTTC.

This clonotype was picked up many times. The rearrangement uses TRBV7-3 and TRBJ2-3, with 10 bases lining up with TRBD2. CDR1 is SGHTA and CDR2 is FQGTGA in the germline V gene. The V and J ends lost 5 bases and 2 bases, in that order; junction bases with no gene match: 1. The CDR3 is 14 residues long. In DNA, the CDR3 is TGTGCCAGCAGCGGGACTAGCGCCACAGATACGCAGTATTTT. It yields the protein CASSGTSATDTQYF.

This clonotype was recorded a few times. V gene TRBV20-1 combines with J gene TRBJ1-5; TRBD1 aligns across 8 bases. J was trimmed by 6 bases and V by 5 bases; bases with no gene match: 6. The germline V gene has CDR1 DFQATT and CDR2 SNEGSKA (reference sequence). The CDR3 sequence is 13 residues long. CDR3 sequence reads: CSAVGQGTQPQHF. The CDR3 bases are TGCAGTGCTGTCGGACAGGGAACTCAGCCCCAGCATTTT.

A few counts support this clonotype. The chain uses TRBV2 and TRBJ2-5, with a weak D call TRBD2 (5 bases). Germline CDR1 and CDR2: SNHLY and FYNNEI. Deletions cut 5 bases from V and 7 bases from J, with 8 bases between. The CDR3 has 11 residues. CDR3 coding DNA: TGTGCCAGCAGTACTAGTGTGACCCAGTACTTC. Its translation is CASSTSVTQYF. The full variable domain, completed using reference TRBV2 and TRBJ2-5, is EPEVTQTPSHQVTQMGQEVILRCVPISNHLYFYWYRQILGQKVEFLVSFYNNEISEKSEIFDDQFSVERPDGSNFTLKIRSTKLEDSAMYFCASSTSVTQYFGPGTRLLVL.